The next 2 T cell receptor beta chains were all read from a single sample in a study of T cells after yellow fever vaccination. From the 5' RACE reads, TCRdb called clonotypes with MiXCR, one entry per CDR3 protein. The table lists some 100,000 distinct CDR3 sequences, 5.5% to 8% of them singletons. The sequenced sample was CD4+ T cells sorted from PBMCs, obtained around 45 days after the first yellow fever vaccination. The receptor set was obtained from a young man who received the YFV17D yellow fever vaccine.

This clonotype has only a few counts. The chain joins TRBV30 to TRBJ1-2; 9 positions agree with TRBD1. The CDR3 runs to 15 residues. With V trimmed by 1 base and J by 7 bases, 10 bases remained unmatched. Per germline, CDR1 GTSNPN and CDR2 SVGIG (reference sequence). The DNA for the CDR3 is TGTGCCTGGAGTGAAACAGTCCGGGACAGGGTTGGCTACACCTTC. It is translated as CAWSETVRDRVGYTF.

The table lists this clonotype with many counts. The CDR3 spells CASSLGRQYEAFF. The CDR3 bases are TGTGCCAGCAGCTTAGGAAGACAGTATGAAGCTTTCTTT. The rearrangement uses TRBV7-2 and TRBJ1-1, with D possibly matching TRBD1 (5 bases). This CDR3 spans 13 amino acids. Trimming removed 1 base at V and 7 bases at J, with 10 bases between. CDR1 is SGHTA and CDR2 is FQGNSA in the germline V gene.